This T cell receptor (beta chain) stems from a study of control samples from healthy donors and cancer patients. Assay: immunoSEQ multiplex PCR; the TCRdb copy retains only in-frame clones and omits some. The table has about 77,000 clones, approximately 92% seen once; the top ten hold 5.8%. CDR1 and CDR2 (germline): SQVTM, ANQGSEA. V gave up 4 bases and J gave up 6 bases, with 13 bases separating them. The CDR3 extends over 13 amino acids. The clonotype comes from a woman in her sixties in good health. Sequenced input: blood. J is TRBJ2-4 and V is TRBV29-1; D is uncertain. The CDR3 DNA sequence: TGCAGCGTTGGAGTTCCCGAGGCAAACATTCAGTACTTC. This gives the protein CSVGVPEANIQYF.